This T cell receptor (beta chain) was captured by sequencing in a study of cytomegalovirus exposure and HLA in healthy donors. For the study at large: Early on, a data release was issued that held about 85 million unique TCRs from HLA-typed donors.

The donors gave bone marrow, and they were healthy. The PCR used 60 Vbeta and 13 Jbeta primers. Generated by immunoSEQ multiplex PCR, the TCRdb table keeps only in-frame clones and is missing some. The repertoire shows tens of thousands of clones; the top ten hold more than 8%. General study results and limits: Certain indistinguishable V segments, among them TRBV6-2 and TRBV6-3, were excluded. An analysis done earlier found most TCR beta V segments productive about 87% or about 30% of the time.

With regard to this clone: Its antigen is unknown.

Germline CDR1 and CDR2: LNHNV and YYDKDF (reference sequence). V was trimmed by 0 bases and J by 3 bases, leaving 18 bases between them. This CDR3 region has 17 residues. This TCR was recovered from a male donor in good health and CMV-seronegative. The sequencing input was PBMCs. The V gene is TRBV15, the J gene TRBJ2-7; D gene ambiguous. The CDR3 DNA follows: TGTGCCACCAGCAGAGATATGGGCCGCTTGAACCTCTACGAGCAGTACTTC. Its translation: CATSRDMGRLNLYEQYF.